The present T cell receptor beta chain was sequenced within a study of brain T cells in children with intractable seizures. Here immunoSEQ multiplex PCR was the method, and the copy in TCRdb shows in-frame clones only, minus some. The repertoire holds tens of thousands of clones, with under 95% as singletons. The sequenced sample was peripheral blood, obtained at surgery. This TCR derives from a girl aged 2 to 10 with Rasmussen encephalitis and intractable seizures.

Here the CDR3 DNA reads TGTGCCAGCAGCCCCTGGGGGTCGGGGAACACTGAAGCTTTCTTT. Amino acid sequence: CASSPWGSGNTEAFF. The rearrangement uses TRBV6-5 and TRBJ1-1; D might be TRBD1 (5 bases). This CDR3 is built from 15 residues. Germline-derived CDR1 and CDR2 are MNHEY and SVGAGI. Trimming left V 6 bases short and J 1 base short, with 15 bases between.